This is a list of T cell receptor beta chains from one sample in a study of T-cell reconstitution after alpha-beta-depleted transplantation in children. MiXCR, applied by TCRdb to the PCR reads, yields one record per CDR3 protein. The data show 500,000 to 750,000 distinct CDR3 sequences, with 10% to 15% seen just once and about 2.2% held by the top ten. The sequencing here drew on PBMCs, mostly from graft donor cells, taken 360 days after TCRalphabeta/CD19-depleted stem cell transplant. The receptor source for this set is a male patient aged 10 to 17 who had a stem cell transplant for acute myeloid leukemia, so the T cells may come from the graft donor. Each CDR3 is given with its conserved first and last residue. Fields, in order: V gene, J gene, clone size, D gene, CDR3 protein, CDR3 DNA. The D gene is left open where the match is weak. Rows give clone size only sometimes, using once, few, many, or a class for an expanded clone.

>TRBV4-2|TRBJ2-7|many|TRBD2
CASSPSPGLAGRSYEQYF
TGTGCCAGCAGCCCTTCCCCGGGACTAGCGGGCCGTTCCTACGAGCAGTACTTC
>TRBV12-3/TRBV12-4|TRBJ2-5|few|TRBD2
CASSFPLAGYQETQYF
TGTGCCAGCAGTTTTCCGCTAGCGGGGTACCAAGAGACCCAGTACTTC
>TRBV12-3/TRBV12-4|TRBJ2-1|once|TRBD2
CASSSLVGGGKFF
TGTGCCAGCAGTTCCCTCGTCGGGGGGGGAAAGTTCTTC
>TRBV7-9|TRBJ2-5|few|NA
CASSSHANTETQYF
TGTGCCAGCAGCTCGCATGCAAACACGGAGACCCAGTACTTC
>TRBV14|TRBJ2-7|NA|NA
CASSQVLGGTYEQYF
TGTGCCAGCAGCCAAGTACTCGGGGGCACATACGAGCAGTACTTC
>TRBV12-3/TRBV12-4|TRBJ2-3|few|TRBD1
CASSLGVRGHSDTQYF
TGTGCCAGCAGTTTAGGTGTCAGGGGGCATTCGGATACGCAGTATTTT
>TRBV28|TRBJ2-1|many|TRBD2
CASSPLAGGPYNEQFF
TGTGCCAGCAGTCCACTAGCGGGAGGGCCCTACAATGAGCAGTTCTTC
>TRBV20-1|TRBJ2-7|NA|TRBD2
CSARDDTSGRTYEQYF
TGCAGTGCTAGAGATGATACTAGCGGGCGAACCTACGAGCAGTACTTC
>TRBV12-3/TRBV12-4|TRBJ2-1|few|NA
CASSPLSINEQFF
TGTGCCAGCAGTCCCCTCAGCATCAATGAGCAGTTCTTC
>TRBV7-2|TRBJ2-7|many|NA
CASRSSSANIYEQYF
TGTGCCAGCAGGTCATCTAGCGCAAACATCTACGAGCAGTACTTC
>TRBV29-1|TRBJ2-1|many|NA
CSVVASSNEQFF
TGCAGCGTTGTTGCTAGTAGTAATGAGCAGTTCTTC
>TRBV24-1|TRBJ2-7|few|TRBD2
CATSDPSGSSYEQYF
TGTGCCACCAGTGACCCTAGCGGGAGTTCGTACGAGCAGTACTTC
>TRBV28|TRBJ2-1|few|TRBD2
CASSLTGLAGGGSEQFF
TGTGCCAGCAGTTTAACGGGACTAGCGGGAGGGGGGAGTGAGCAGTTCTTC
>TRBV28|TRBJ2-3|NA|NA
CASSHPLWRRSTDTQYF
TGTGCCAGCAGCCATCCTCTCTGGCGGAGAAGCACAGATACGCAGTATTTT
>TRBV20-1|TRBJ2-1|few|NA
CSAAGARQFF
TGCAGTGCTGCGGGCGCGCGGCAGTTCTTC
>TRBV20-1|TRBJ2-7|NA|NA
CSAPPGLFSSYEQYF
TGCAGTGCCCCGCCCGGCCTCTTCTCCTCCTACGAGCAGTACTTC
>TRBV24-1|TRBJ2-7|many|TRBD1
CATVTGQVFYEQYF
TGTGCCACTGTGACGGGACAGGTCTTCTACGAGCAGTACTTC
>TRBV7-3|TRBJ2-1|many|NA
CASSPLEYNEQFF
TGTGCCAGCAGCCCACTAGAGTACAATGAGCAGTTCTTC
>TRBV6-6|TRBJ2-5|NA|NA
CASSRRRERQYF
TGTGCCAGCAGCCGTCGGAGGGAGCGCCAGTACTTC
>TRBV29-1|TRBJ2-5|few|NA
CSVFITAGETQYF
TGCAGCGTTTTCATTACTGCCGGGGAGACCCAGTACTTC
>TRBV6-5|TRBJ1-3|few|TRBD1
CASRRQGGSGNTIYF
TGTGCCAGCAGACGACAGGGAGGCTCTGGAAACACCATATATTTT
>TRBV6-1|TRBJ2-1|many|TRBD2
CASGLAGYNEQFF
TGTGCCAGCGGACTAGCGGGCTACAATGAGCAGTTCTTC
>TRBV7-3|TRBJ2-1|few|TRBD2
CASSPVRGRKFF
TGTGCCAGCAGCCCCGTGCGCGGGAGAAAGTTCTTC
>TRBV19|TRBJ2-1|NA|NA
CASSIDGSLGNEQFF
TGTGCCAGTAGTATAGATGGTAGCCTCGGCAATGAGCAGTTCTTC
>TRBV18|TRBJ2-1|few|NA
CASSPRHSYNEQFF
TGTGCCAGCTCACCACGTCACTCCTACAATGAGCAGTTCTTC
>TRBV20-1|TRBJ1-4|NA|NA
CSASMEFVSGRDEKLFF
TGCAGTGCTAGTATGGAGTTCGTGTCAGGGAGGGATGAAAAACTGTTTTTT
>TRBV27|TRBJ2-7|many|NA
CASSPYRVVVGEQYF
TGTGCCAGCAGCCCATACAGGGTGGTCGTTGGTGAGCAGTACTTC
>TRBV5-1|TRBJ2-7|few|NA
CASSLKGSTYEQYF
TGCGCCAGCAGCTTGAAGGGCAGTACCTACGAGCAGTACTTC
>TRBV6-2/TRBV6-3|TRBJ2-7|NA|TRBD2
CASSLAGHSTYEQYF
TGTGCCAGCAGCCTAGCGGGACATTCCACCTACGAGCAGTACTTC
>TRBV7-8|TRBJ2-7|few|TRBD1
CASSLGGGYYEQYF
TGTGCCAGCAGCCTAGGGGGCGGTTACTACGAGCAGTACTTC
>TRBV24-1|TRBJ2-3|few|NA
CATSERLPTDTQYF
TGTGCCACCAGTGAGAGGTTGCCCACAGATACGCAGTATTTT
>TRBV18|TRBJ2-3|NA|NA
CASSSSRVADTQYF
TGTGCCAGCTCAAGCTCCCGAGTAGCAGATACGCAGTATTTT
>TRBV29-1|TRBJ2-7|few|NA
CSVEWDPYEQYF
TGCAGCGTTGAGTGGGACCCTTACGAGCAGTACTTC
>TRBV21-1|TRBJ2-1|many|NA
CASSKITGFPHNEQFF
TGTGCCAGCAGCAAAATTACGGGATTTCCACACAATGAGCAGTTCTTC
>TRBV12-3/TRBV12-4|TRBJ1-4|few|TRBD1
CASRKRDRGRAAGEKLFF
TGTGCCAGCAGAAAAAGGGACAGGGGGCGGGCGGCAGGCGAAAAACTGTTTTTT
>TRBV5-1|TRBJ2-7|few|TRBD2
CASSLAPGATSGMIPYEQYF
TGCGCCAGCAGCTTGGCCCCGGGGGCGACTAGCGGGATGATACCCTACGAGCAGTACTTC
>TRBV7-6|TRBJ2-1|many|NA
CASSFAASEKKNEQFF
TGTGCCAGCAGCTTTGCTGCATCAGAGAAGAAGAATGAGCAGTTCTTC
>TRBV5-1|TRBJ2-7|NA|NA
CASSSAAPYEQYF
TGCGCCAGCAGTTCTGCGGCCCCCTACGAGCAGTACTTC
>TRBV29-1|TRBJ1-4|NA|TRBD1
CSGEGAGGEKLFF
TGCAGCGGGGAGGGGGCGGGAGGTGAAAAACTGTTTTTT
>TRBV11-3|TRBJ2-1|many|NA
CASSKHHGTLPHEQFF
TGTGCCAGCAGCAAACACCACGGGACCCTACCCCATGAGCAGTTCTTC
>TRBV5-8|TRBJ2-2|NA|TRBD1
CASSIGTGRGAGELFF
TGTGCCAGCAGCATTGGGACAGGGCGAGGGGCCGGGGAGCTGTTTTTT
>TRBV12-3/TRBV12-4|TRBJ1-4|many|TRBD1
CASSLSGTGVEKLFF
TGTGCCAGCAGTTTGAGCGGGACAGGGGTGGAAAAACTGTTTTTT